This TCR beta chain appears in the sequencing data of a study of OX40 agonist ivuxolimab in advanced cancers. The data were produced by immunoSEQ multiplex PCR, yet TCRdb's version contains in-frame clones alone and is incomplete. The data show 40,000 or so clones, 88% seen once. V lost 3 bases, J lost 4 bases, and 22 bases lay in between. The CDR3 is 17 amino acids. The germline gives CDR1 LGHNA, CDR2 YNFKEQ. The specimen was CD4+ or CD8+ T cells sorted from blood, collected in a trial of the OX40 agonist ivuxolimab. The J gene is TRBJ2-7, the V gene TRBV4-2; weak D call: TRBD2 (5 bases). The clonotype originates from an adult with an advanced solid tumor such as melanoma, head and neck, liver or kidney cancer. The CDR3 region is CASSQTPSGSLGYEQYF. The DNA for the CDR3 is TGTGCCAGCAGCCAGACCCCGAGCGGCTCCCTGGGGTACGAGCAGTACTTC.